The 3 T cell receptor beta chains below all came from one sample that was sequenced in a study of a mutant IDH1 vaccine in newly diagnosed glioma. Using immunoSEQ multiplex PCR, the repertoire was profiled, and TCRdb retains in-frame clones only, with some absent. The sample records some 44,000 clones, 75% to 85% being singletons. No antigen is known for these receptors. Time point described: week 35, safety follow-up. Mutant IDH1 20-mer peptide, at 300 ug, made up each vaccine dose, with topical imiquimod. The source material was PBMCs, sampled from a glioma patient whose treatment included an IDH1 peptide vaccine. Receptors originate from a woman between 50 and 59 years old with glioma.

In its sample, this clone was seen a few times. J is TRBJ1-6 and V is TRBV19; D remains unclear. The germline V and J ends were trimmed by 10 bases and 6 bases, with 22 bases remaining between them. The CDR3 consists of 16 residues. Germline lookup yields CDR1 LNHDA and CDR2 SQIVND (reference sequence). CDR3 amino acids: CATKEAGFQFNSPLHF. The CDR3 nucleotides are TGTGCCACTAAAGAGGCTGGGTTTCAATTTAATTCACCCCTCCACTTT.

The rearrangement links TRBV28 to TRBJ2-7; 7 bases map to TRBD2. V dropped 5 bases and J dropped 0; count of bases not matched to a gene: 7. CDR3 length equals 15 residues. The germline V gene encodes CDR1 MDHEN and CDR2 SYDVKM. In nucleotides, the CDR3 is TGTGCCAGCAGTCCCAGCGGGGTCAACTCCTACGAGCAGTACTTC. As protein: CASSPSGVNSYEQYF.

The V gene is TRBV4-1, the J gene TRBJ2-3; 9 bases match TRBD2. Germline V lookup: CDR1 MGHRA, CDR2 YSYEKL. This CDR3 is built from 18 residues. Germline trimming cut 0 bases from V and 6 bases from J; bases unmatched to any gene: 13. CDR3 nucleotides: TGCGCCAGCAGCCAAGATAGTAAGGCTAGCGGGATAAGGGATACGCAGTATTTT. This sequence encodes CASSQDSKASGIRDTQYF.